This TCR beta chain is drawn from a study of early T cells in non-severe SARS-CoV-2 infection. The wider study: Sequencing of bulk RNA from unsorted whole blood was done, without chain pairing.

The CDR3 is 14 amino acids. CDR1 and CDR2 from the germline V gene are KGHSH and LQKENI. J was trimmed by 1 base and V by 4 bases; bases with no gene match: 3. In its sample, this clonotype ranks as medium-sized. Its specificity is not known. Findings of the study overall: VDJdb-based annotation leaned toward anti-spike CD8 responses and missed private and CD4 specificities.

As part of library construction, unique molecular identifiers were attached to individual cDNA molecules. TCRdb reanalysed the 5' RACE reads using MiXCR and keeps one entry per CDR3 protein. The sample yields about 26,000 distinct CDR3 sequences, about 4.2% seen once. This TCR derives from an adult who was a healthcare worker with PCR-confirmed SARS-CoV-2 infection or an uninfected control (not recorded which). Sample: whole blood. J is TRBJ1-1 and V is TRBV18; 7 bases are a match to TRBD1. The chain's CDR3 is CASSRGTANTEAFF. The CDR3 bases are TGTGCCAGCTCACGTGGGACAGCGAACACTGAAGCTTTCTTT.